This T cell receptor (beta chain) stems from a study of T cell repertoires in cytomegalovirus infection. For the study at large: Matching HLA type and CMV infection were both indicated by public TCR beta signatures.

Study results and caveats: HLA-C-restricted CMV clonotypes gave the most frequent clonotype in two of eight donors.

TCRdb re-analysed the reads in MiXCR, keeping a single row per CDR3 protein. The table has fewer than 950,000 distinct CDR3 sequences, approximately 29% seen once. This CDR3 contains 15 residues. Per germline, CDR1 MNHEY and CDR2 SVGEGT. V shed 5 bases and J 7 bases; nucleotides not matched to a gene: 9. At least ten counts were recorded for this clonotype. Its cognate antigen is unknown. Specimen: cultured CD8+ T cells from PBMCs, collected from culture after CMV antigen stimulation. The rearrangement joins TRBV6-2 or TRBV6-3 to TRBJ2-1; 9 bases fit TRBD2. This TCR came from a human donor in good health (CMV status not recorded). Some clones in this sample may be carry-over from other donors' samples. The DNA of the CDR3 is TGTGCCAGCAGTCTTCCGCTAGCGGGGTGGAATGAGCAGTTCTTC. It yields the protein CASSLPLAGWNEQFF.